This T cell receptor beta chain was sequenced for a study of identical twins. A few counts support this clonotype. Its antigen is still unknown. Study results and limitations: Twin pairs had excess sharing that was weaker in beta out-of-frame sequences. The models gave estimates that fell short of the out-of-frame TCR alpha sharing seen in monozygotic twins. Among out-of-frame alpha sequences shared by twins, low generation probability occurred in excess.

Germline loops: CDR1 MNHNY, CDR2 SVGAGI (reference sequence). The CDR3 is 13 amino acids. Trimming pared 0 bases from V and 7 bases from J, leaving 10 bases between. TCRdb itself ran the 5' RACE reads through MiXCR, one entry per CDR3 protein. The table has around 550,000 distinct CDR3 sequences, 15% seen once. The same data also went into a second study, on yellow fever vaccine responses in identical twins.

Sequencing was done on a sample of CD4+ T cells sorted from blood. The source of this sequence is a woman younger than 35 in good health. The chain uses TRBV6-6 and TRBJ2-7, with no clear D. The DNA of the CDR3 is TGTGCCAGCAGTTACTCTCCAACCGATGAGCAGTACTTC. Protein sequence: CASSYSPTDEQYF.